The source of this T cell receptor beta chain is a study of graft-versus-host responses after intestinal transplantation. The overall study: The study gave all recipients anti-thymocyte globulin induction, then tacrolimus and steroids for approximately three years. Study results and caveats: Where graft-donor T cell macrochimerism was present, patients had high graft-versus-host to host-versus-graft clonal ratios in allografts.

Profiled with immunoSEQ multiplex PCR; TCRdb holds only in-frame clones, not every one. The sample carries over 7,500 clones, approximately 70% recorded once. This clone was seen a handful of times. The antigen is unknown. Germline lookup yields CDR1 MDHEN and CDR2 SYDVKM. The CDR3 is 12 amino acids. V shed 6 bases, J shed 12 bases, and the junction held 7 bases outside the gene matches. Researchers processed graft tissue to release intraepithelial and lamina propria lymphocytes. Specimen: ileum tissue, collected around 460 days after transplant. V gene TRBV28 combines with J gene TRBJ1-4; 7 bases match TRBD1. The receptor comes from a human patient who received an intestinal transplant, so some T cells may come from the graft donor. Here the CDR3 DNA reads TGTGCCAGCAGGAAGGGGGCCGGGGAACTGTTTTTT. Translated: CASRKGAGELFF.